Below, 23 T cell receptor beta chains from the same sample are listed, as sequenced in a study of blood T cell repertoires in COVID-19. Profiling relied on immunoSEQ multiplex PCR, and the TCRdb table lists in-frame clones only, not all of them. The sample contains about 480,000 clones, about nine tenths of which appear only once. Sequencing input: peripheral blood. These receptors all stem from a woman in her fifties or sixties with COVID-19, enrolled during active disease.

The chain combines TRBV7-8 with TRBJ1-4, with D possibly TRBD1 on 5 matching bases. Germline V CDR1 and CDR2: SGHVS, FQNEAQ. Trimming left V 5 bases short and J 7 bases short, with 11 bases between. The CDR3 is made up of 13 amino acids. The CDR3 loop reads CASSPGGSEKLFF. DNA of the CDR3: TGTGCCAGCAGCCCGGGGGGGTCTGAAAAACTGTTTTTT.

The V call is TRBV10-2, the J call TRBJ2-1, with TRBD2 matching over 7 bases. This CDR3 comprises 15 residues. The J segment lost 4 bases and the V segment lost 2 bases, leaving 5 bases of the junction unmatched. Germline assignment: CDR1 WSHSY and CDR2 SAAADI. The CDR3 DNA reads TGCGCCAGCAGTGAGGATGGCGGGGGATACAATGAGCAGTTCTTC. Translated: CASSEDGGGYNEQFF.

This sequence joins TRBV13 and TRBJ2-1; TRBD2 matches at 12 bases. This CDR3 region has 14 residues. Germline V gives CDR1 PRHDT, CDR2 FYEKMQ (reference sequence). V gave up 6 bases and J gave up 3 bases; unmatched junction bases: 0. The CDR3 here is CASRTSGGYNEQFF. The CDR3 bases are TGTGCCAGCAGGACTAGCGGGGGCTACAATGAGCAGTTCTTC.

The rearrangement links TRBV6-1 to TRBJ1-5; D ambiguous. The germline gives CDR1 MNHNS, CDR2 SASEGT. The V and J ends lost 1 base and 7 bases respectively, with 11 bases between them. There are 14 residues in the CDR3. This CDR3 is CASSEVQVSQPQHF. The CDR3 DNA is TGTGCCAGCAGTGAAGTTCAGGTGAGCCAGCCCCAGCATTTT.

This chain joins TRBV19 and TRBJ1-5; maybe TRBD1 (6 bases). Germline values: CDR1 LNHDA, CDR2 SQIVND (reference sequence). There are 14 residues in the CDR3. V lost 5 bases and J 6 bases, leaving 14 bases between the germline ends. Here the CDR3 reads CASSLHREGQPQHF. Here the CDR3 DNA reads TGTGCCAGTAGTCTCCACAGGGAGGGTCAGCCCCAGCATTTT. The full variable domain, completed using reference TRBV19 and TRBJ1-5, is DGGITQSPKYLFRKEGQNVTLSCEQNLNHDAMYWYRQDPGQGLRLIYYSQIVNDFQKGDIAEGYSVSREKKESFPLTVTSAQKNPTAFYLCASSLHREGQPQHFGDGTRLSIL.

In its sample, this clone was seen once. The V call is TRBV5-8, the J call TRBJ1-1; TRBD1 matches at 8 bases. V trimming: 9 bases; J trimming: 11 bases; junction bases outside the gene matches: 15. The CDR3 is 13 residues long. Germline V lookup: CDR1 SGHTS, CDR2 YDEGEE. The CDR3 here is CATARQGAVEAFF. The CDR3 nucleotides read TGTGCCACCGCACGTCAGGGGGCCGTAGAGGCTTTCTTT.

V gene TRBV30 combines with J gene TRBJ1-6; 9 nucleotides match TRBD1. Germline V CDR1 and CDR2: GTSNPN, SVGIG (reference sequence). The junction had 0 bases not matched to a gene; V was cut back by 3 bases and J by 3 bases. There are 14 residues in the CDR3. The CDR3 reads CAWRTGGYNSPLHF. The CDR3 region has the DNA TGTGCCTGGAGGACAGGGGGCTATAATTCACCCCTCCACTTT.

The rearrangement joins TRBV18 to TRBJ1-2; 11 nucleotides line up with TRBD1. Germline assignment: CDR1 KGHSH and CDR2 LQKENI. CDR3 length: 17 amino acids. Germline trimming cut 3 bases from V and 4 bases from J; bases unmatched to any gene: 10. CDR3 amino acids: CASSPEGQGGLIYGYTF. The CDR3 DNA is TGTGCCAGCTCACCGGAGGGACAGGGGGGATTAATCTATGGCTACACCTTC. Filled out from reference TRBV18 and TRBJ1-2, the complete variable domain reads NAGVMQNPRHLVRRRGQEARLRCSPMKGHSHVYWYRQLPEEGLKFMVYLQKENIIDESGMPKERFSAEFPKEGPSILRIQQVVRGDSAAYFCASSPEGQGGLIYGYTFGSGTRLTVV.

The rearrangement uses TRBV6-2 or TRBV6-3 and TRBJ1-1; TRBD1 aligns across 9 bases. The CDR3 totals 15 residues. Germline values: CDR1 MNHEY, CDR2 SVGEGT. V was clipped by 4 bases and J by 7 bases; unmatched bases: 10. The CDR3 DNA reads TGTGCCAGCAGTTTCAGGGACAGGGAAGAAGGTGAAGCTTTCTTT. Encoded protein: CASSFRDREEGEAFF.

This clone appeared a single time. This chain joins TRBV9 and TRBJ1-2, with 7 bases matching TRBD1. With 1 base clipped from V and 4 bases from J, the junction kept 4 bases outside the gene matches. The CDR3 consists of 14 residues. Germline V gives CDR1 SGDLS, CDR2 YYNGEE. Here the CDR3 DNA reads TGTGCCAGCAGCGTACGGGACAGACCCTATGGCTACACCTTC. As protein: CASSVRDRPYGYTF.

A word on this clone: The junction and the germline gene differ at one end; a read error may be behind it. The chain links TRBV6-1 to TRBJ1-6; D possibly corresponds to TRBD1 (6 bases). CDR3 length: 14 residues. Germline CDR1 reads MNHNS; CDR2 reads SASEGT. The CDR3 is CASREGGGNSPLHF. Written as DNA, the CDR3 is TGTGCCAGCAGGGAAGGGGGAGGTAATTCACCCCTCCACTTT.

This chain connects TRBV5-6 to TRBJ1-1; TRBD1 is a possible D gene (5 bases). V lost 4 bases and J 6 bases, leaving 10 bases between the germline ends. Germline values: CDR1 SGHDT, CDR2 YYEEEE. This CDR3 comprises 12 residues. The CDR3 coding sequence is TGTGCCAGCAGCGAGTGGGGGGCTGAAGCTTTCTTT. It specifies CASSEWGAEAFF.

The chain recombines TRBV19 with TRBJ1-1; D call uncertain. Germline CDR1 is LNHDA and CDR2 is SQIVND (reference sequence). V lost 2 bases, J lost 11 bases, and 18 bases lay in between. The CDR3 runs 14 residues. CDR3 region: CASSIIYERGRAFF. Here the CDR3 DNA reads TGTGCCAGTAGTATAATCTACGAGAGAGGTCGCGCTTTCTTT. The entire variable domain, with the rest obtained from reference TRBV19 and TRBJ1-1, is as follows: DGGITQSPKYLFRKEGQNVTLSCEQNLNHDAMYWYRQDPGQGLRLIYYSQIVNDFQKGDIAEGYSVSREKKESFPLTVTSAQKNPTAFYLCASSIIYERGRAFFGQGTRLTVV.

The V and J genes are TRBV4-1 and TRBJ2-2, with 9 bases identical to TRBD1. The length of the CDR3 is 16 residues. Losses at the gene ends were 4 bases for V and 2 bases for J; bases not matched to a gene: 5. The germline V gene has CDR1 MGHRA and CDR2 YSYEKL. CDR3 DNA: TGCGCCAGCAGCCGACCGGGACAGGGAAACACCGGGGAGCTGTTTTTT. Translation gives CASSRPGQGNTGELFF.

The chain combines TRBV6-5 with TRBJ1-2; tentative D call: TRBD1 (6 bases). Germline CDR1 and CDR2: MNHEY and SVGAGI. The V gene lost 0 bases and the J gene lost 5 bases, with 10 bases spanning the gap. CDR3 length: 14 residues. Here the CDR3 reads CASSYSIRGYGYTF. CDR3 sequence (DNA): TGTGCCAGCAGTTACTCCATAAGGGGGTATGGCTACACCTTC.

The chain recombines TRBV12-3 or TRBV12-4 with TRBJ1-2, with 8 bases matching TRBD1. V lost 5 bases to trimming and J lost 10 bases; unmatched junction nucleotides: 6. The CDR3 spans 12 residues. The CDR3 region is CASSIGQGPYTF. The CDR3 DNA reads TGTGCCAGCAGTATCGGACAGGGTCCCTACACCTTC.

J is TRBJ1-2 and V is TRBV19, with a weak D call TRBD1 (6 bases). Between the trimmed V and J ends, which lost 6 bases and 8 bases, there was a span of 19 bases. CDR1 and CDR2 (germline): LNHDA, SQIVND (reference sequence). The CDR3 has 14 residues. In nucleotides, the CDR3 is TGTGCCAGTAGCCCTCGGGGAGGGGGTGGCGGCTACACCTTC. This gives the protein CASSPRGGGGGYTF.

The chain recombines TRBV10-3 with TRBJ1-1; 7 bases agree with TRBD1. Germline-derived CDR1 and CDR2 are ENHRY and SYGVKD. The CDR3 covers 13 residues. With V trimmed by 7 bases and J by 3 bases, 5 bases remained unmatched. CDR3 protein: CAITGQLYTEAFF. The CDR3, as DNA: TGTGCCATCACGGGACAGCTTTACACTGAAGCTTTCTTT.

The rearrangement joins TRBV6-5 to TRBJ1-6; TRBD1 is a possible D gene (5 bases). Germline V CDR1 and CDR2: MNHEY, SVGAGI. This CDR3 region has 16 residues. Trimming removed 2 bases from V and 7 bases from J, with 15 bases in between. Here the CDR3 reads CASSYTLTGGNSPLHF. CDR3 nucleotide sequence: TGTGCCAGCAGTTACACTTTGACGGGGGGAAATTCACCCCTCCACTTT.

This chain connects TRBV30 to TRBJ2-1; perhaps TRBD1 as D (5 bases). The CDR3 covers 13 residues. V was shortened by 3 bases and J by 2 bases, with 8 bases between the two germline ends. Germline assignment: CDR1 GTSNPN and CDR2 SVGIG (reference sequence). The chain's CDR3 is CAWRPTAYNEQFF. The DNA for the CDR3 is TGTGCCTGGAGGCCGACAGCCTACAATGAGCAGTTCTTC.

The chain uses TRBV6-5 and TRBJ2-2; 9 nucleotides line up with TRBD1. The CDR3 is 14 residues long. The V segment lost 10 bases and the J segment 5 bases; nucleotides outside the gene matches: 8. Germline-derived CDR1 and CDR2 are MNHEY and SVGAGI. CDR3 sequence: CAIDRGAPTGELFF. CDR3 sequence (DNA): TGTGCCATTGACAGGGGGGCCCCAACCGGGGAGCTGTTTTTT.

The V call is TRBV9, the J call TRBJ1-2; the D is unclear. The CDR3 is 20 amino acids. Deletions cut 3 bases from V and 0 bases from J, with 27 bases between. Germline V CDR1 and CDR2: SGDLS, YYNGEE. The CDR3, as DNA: TGTGCCAGCAGCGCCTTTCTTTCCGGGGTTCTCGGAGGGTCTAACTATGGCTACACCTTC. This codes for CASSAFLSGVLGGSNYGYTF.

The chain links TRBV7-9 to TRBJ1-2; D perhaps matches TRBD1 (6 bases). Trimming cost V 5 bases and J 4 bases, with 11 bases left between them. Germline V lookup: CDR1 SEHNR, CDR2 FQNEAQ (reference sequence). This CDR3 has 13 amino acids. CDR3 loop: CASSPTDSYGYTF. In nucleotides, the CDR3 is TGTGCCAGCAGCCCCACGGACAGCTATGGCTACACCTTC.